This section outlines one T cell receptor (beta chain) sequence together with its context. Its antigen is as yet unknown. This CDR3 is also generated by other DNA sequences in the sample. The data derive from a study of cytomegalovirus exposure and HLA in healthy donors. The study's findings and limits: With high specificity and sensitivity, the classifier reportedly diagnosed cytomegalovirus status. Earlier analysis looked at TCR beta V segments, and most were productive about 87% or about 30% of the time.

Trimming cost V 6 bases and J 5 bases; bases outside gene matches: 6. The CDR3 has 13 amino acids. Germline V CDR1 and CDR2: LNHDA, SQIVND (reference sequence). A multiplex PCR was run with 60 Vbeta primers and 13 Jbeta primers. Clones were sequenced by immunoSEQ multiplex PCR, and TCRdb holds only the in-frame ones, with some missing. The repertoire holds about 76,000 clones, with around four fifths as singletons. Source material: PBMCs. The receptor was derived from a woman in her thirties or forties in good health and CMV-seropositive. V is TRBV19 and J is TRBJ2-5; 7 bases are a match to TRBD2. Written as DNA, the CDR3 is TGTGCCAGTAGCGAGTCGGGGGGTGAGACCCAGTACTTC. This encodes CASSESGGETQYF.